Here is one T cell receptor (beta chain) with its context. This specimen belongs to a study of technical replicates of blood from a few donors. Some clones are missing from TCRdb's copy, which holds only in-frame ones; the method was immunoSEQ multiplex PCR. In the table there are 50,000 to 65,000 clones, approximately 89% of which are singletons. Source material: PBMCs. The receptor was isolated from a human donor in good health. Some clones in this sample may be carry-over from other donors' samples.

The CDR3 DNA sequence: TGTGCCAGCAGCCAAGCTAGCGGGAGGGAACAGTACTTC. Translating it yields CASSQASGREQYF. The chain links TRBV4-2 to TRBJ2-7, with TRBD2 matching 12 bases. The CDR3 is made up of 13 amino acids. After removal of 1 base from V and 10 bases from J, the junction contained 2 bases not matched to a gene. Germline V gene sequence: CDR1 LGHNA, CDR2 YNFKEQ.